This TCR beta chain is drawn from a study of identical twins. Points on this clonotype: Its specificity is not known.

Trimming shortened V by 0 bases and J by 10 bases, and 19 bases separated the two germline ends. Germline values: CDR1 ENHRY, CDR2 SYGVKD. This CDR3 is built from 16 residues. TCRdb redid the calling of the 5' RACE reads with MiXCR, one entry per CDR3 protein. The sample includes a few hundred thousand distinct CDR3 sequences, roughly a quarter seen only once; the top ten take around 3%. Study conclusions and caveats: Out-of-frame alpha sequences shared by twins showed excess low generation probability.

The sample also formed part of further work on T cells expressing NK-cell markers. That source reports: Sorted CD3+CD56-NKG2C+, CD3+CD56+NKG2C- and CD3+CD56+NKG2C+ T cells were the source of the TCR beta repertoires. Seven of the eight sequenced donors were HCMV-seropositive; one was seronegative.

This receptor was obtained from a woman aged 18-35 years in good health. The sample was CD4+ T cells sorted from blood. The chain employs TRBV10-3 and TRBJ2-1; D call uncertain. The CDR3 nucleotides are TGTGCCATCAGTGAGTCGAGCCCCTTAACCCATTCGGAGCAGTTCTTC. It encodes CAISESSPLTHSEQFF.